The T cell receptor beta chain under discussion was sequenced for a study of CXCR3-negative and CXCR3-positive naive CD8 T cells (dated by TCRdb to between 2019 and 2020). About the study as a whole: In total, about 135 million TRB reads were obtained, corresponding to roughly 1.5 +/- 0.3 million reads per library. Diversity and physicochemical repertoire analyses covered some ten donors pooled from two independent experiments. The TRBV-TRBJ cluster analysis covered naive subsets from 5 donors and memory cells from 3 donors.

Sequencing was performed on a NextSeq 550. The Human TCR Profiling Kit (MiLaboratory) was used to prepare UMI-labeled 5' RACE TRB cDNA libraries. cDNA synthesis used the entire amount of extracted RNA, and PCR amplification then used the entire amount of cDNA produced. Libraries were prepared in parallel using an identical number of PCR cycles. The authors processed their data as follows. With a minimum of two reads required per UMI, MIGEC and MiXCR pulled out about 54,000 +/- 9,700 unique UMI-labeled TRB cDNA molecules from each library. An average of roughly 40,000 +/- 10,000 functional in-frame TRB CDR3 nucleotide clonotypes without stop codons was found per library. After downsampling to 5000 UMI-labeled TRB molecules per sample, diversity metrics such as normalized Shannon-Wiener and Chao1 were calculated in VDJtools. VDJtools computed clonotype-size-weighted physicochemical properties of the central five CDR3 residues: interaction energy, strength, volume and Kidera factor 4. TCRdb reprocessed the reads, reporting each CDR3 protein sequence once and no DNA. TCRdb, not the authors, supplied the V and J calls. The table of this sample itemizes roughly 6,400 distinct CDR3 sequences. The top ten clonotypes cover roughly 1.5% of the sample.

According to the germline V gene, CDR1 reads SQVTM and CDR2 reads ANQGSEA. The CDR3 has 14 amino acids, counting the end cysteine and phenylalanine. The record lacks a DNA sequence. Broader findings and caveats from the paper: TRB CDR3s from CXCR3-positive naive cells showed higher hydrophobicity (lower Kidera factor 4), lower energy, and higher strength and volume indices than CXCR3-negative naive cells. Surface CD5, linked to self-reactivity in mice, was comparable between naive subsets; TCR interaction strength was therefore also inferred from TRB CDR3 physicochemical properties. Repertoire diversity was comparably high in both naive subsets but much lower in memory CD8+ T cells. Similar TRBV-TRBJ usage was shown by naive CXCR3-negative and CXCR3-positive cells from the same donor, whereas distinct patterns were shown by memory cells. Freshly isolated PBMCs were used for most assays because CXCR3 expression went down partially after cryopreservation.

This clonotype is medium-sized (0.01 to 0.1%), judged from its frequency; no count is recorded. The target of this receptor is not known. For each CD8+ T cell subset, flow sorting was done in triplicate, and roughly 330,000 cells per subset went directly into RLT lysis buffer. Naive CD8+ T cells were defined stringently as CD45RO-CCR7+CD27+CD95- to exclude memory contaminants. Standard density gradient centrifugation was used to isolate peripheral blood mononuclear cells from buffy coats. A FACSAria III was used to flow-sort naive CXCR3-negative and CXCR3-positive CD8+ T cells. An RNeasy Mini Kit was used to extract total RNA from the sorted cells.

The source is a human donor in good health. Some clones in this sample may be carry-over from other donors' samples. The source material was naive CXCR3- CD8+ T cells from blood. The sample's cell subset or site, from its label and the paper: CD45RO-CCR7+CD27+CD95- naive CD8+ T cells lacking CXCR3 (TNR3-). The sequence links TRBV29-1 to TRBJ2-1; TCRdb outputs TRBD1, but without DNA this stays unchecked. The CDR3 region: CSVDISPGGFEQFF.